This TCR beta chain was documented in a study of control samples from healthy donors and cancer patients. Using immunoSEQ multiplex PCR, the repertoire was profiled, and TCRdb retains in-frame clones only, with some absent. This table holds tens of thousands of clones, around 93% found once. The sequenced material came from PBMCs. The source of this sequence is a woman between 40 and 55 years old with head and neck cancer.

The CDR3 DNA reads TGCAGCGTTGAAGATTGGGCAATCCCGCCGTACGAGCAGTACTTC. As protein: CSVEDWAIPPYEQYF. The chain recombines TRBV29-1 with TRBJ2-7; no definite D call. Germline V lookup: CDR1 SQVTM, CDR2 ANQGSEA. CDR3 length: 15 amino acids. The ends were cut back, 0 bases at V and 4 bases at J, with 16 bases in the middle.